This passage covers 2 T cell receptor beta chains from one sample sequenced in a study of blood T cell repertoires in COVID-19. Only in-frame clones appear in the TCRdb table, and some are missing; sequencing was by immunoSEQ multiplex PCR. The table lists approximately 500,000 clones, about 88% of them singletons. Specimen: peripheral blood. These TCRs come from a woman aged 45 to 65 with COVID-19, enrolled during active disease.

V is TRBV28 and J is TRBJ2-5, with TRBD1 as a possible D gene (6 bases). Germline V gene sequence: CDR1 MDHEN, CDR2 SYDVKM. The length of the CDR3 is 15 residues. Trimming removed 6 bases at V and 2 bases at J, with 16 bases between. In DNA form, the CDR3 reads TGTGCCAGCAGCCCAGGACAGCTACAGCAAGAGACCCAGTACTTC. As protein: CASSPGQLQQETQYF.

V usage is TRBV11-2 and J usage is TRBJ2-1, with no clear D. The CDR3 covers 11 residues. The ends were cut back, 5 bases at V and 10 bases at J, with 9 bases in the middle. The germline gives CDR1 SGHAT, CDR2 FQNNGV. Here the CDR3 reads CASSLAREQFF. As DNA, the CDR3 is TGTGCCAGCAGCCTCGCCCGGGAGCAGTTCTTC. The variable domain in full, with the rest retrieved from reference TRBV11-2 and TRBJ2-1, is EAGVAQSPRYKIIEKRQSVAFWCNPISGHATLYWYQQILGQGPKLLIQFQNNGVVDDSQLPKDRFSAERLKGVDSTLKIQPAKLEDSAVYLCASSLAREQFFGPGTRLTVL.